Presented here are 29 T cell receptor beta chains from one specimen sequenced in a study of blood T cell repertoires in COVID-19. The table came from immunoSEQ multiplex PCR; TCRdb's copy has only in-frame clones and leaves some out. The data hold about 200,000 clones, with 88% observed a single time. The sample comprised peripheral blood. The origin of the receptors is a man in his forties with active or convalescent COVID-19.

The chain links TRBV7-9 to TRBJ2-1; 9 bases line up with TRBD1. The CDR3 sequence is 15 residues long. V was clipped by 5 bases and J by 3 bases; unmatched bases: 5. Per germline, CDR1 SEHNR and CDR2 FQNEAQ (reference sequence). CDR3 coding DNA: TGTGCCAGCAGCGGCCCGGGACAGGGCTACAATGAGCAGTTCTTC. Translating gives CASSGPGQGYNEQFF.

This clone occurred once. The gene calls are TRBV19 and TRBJ1-6; 11 nucleotides line up with TRBD1. Germline lookup yields CDR1 LNHDA and CDR2 SQIVND (reference sequence). The CDR3 length is 15 residues. Trimming at V came to 6 bases and at J to 7 bases, leaving 5 bases not matched to a gene. CDR3 in DNA: TGTGCCAGTAGGCCTAGGACAGGGGGCAATTCACCCCTCCACTTT. It codes for CASRPRTGGNSPLHF.

The chain couples TRBV5-1 to TRBJ1-1, with 7 positions matching TRBD1. The CDR3 is made up of 16 amino acids. The V segment lost 4 bases and the J segment 5 bases; nucleotides outside the gene matches: 14. Germline values: CDR1 SGHRS, CDR2 YFSETQ. The CDR3 DNA sequence: TGCGCCAGCAGCATAGCAGGGGGAGAGTTTAGGACTGAAGCTTTCTTT. Amino acids: CASSIAGGEFRTEAFF.

V gene TRBV7-9 combines with J gene TRBJ1-2; 7 positions agree with TRBD1. Germline loops: CDR1 SEHNR, CDR2 FQNEAQ (reference sequence). There are 15 residues in the CDR3. Germline trimming cut 4 bases from V and 3 bases from J; bases unmatched to any gene: 8. The CDR3 loop reads CASSSIGQEYYGYTF. The DNA for the CDR3 is TGTGCCAGCAGCTCAATCGGACAGGAGTACTATGGCTACACCTTC.

The chain carries TRBV11-2 and TRBJ1-6; D unresolved. Deletions cut 1 base from V and 9 bases from J, with 10 bases between. Germline CDR1 SGHAT, CDR2 FQNNGV. The CDR3 length is 14 residues. CDR3 protein: CASSLAQSASPLHF. CDR3 DNA: TGTGCCAGCAGCTTAGCACAGTCCGCTTCACCCCTCCACTTT.

The chain is built from TRBV3-1 (or the pseudogene TRBV3-2) and TRBJ2-5; 11 positions agree with TRBD2. The length of the CDR3 is 17 residues. V was clipped by 1 base and J by 4 bases; unmatched bases: 8. From germline, CDR1 is LGHDT and CDR2 YNNKEL (reference sequence). CDR3 bases: TGTGCCAGCAGCCAAGCGACTAGCGGGAAACTTAGAGAGACCCAGTACTTC. Translated: CASSQATSGKLRETQYF.

The rearrangement uses TRBV15 and TRBJ2-7; possibly TRBD1 for D (6 bases). Per the germline V gene, CDR1 is LNHNV and CDR2 is YYDKDF (reference sequence). The CDR3 consists of 13 residues. The germline V and J ends were trimmed by 5 bases and 3 bases, with 11 bases remaining between them. The CDR3 bases are TGTGCCACCAGCGGTGGACAGAACTACGAGCAGTACTTC. This translates into CATSGGQNYEQYF.

The chain couples TRBV15 to TRBJ1-5; unclear D gene. Trimming removed 0 bases at V and 6 bases at J, with 6 bases between. The CDR3 runs to 13 residues. CDR1 LNHNV and CDR2 YYDKDF come from the germline V gene (reference sequence). In nucleotides, the CDR3 is TGTGCCACCAGCAGAGATCTGAGTCAGCCCCAGCATTTT. It codes for CATSRDLSQPQHF.

Regarding this clone: Other nucleotide sequences in the sample specify the same CDR3. The chain links TRBV2 to TRBJ2-7; 9 bases are shared with TRBD1. V was pared by 6 bases and J by 1 base, with 1 base of the junction left unmatched. This CDR3 contains 13 residues. Looked up from germline, CDR1 is SNHLY and CDR2 is FYNNEI. Written as DNA, the CDR3 is TGTGCCAGCAGGGACAGGGGATCCTACGAGCAGTACTTC. Protein product: CASRDRGSYEQYF.

About this clone itself: The sample holds other DNA sequences that translate to the same CDR3. Here the CDR3 reads CASSLDPGQPQHF. The DNA of the CDR3 is TGTGCCAGCAGCTTAGATCCCGGTCAGCCCCAGCATTTT. This chain uses TRBV11-2 with TRBJ1-5; no clear D. The germline CDR1 and CDR2 sequences are SGHAT and FQNNGV. The length of the CDR3 is 13 residues. Trimming removed 0 bases from V and 6 bases from J, with 6 bases in between.

CDR3 residues: CASTGADGYTF. Here the CDR3 DNA reads TGTGCCAGCACAGGGGCGGATGGCTACACCTTC. This rearrangement joins TRBV12-3 or TRBV12-4 to TRBJ1-2; TRBD1 might be the D (6 bases). The CDR3 sequence is 11 residues long. V was shortened by 7 bases and J by 6 bases, with 9 bases between the two germline ends.

The V call is TRBV6-5, the J call TRBJ1-1; D is unresolved. Trimming removed 2 bases at V and 6 bases at J, with 10 bases between. CDR3 length: 13 amino acids. Germline V gene sequence: CDR1 MNHEY, CDR2 SVGAGI. The CDR3 here is CASSYTFPPEAFF. The DNA for the CDR3 is TGTGCCAGCAGTTACACATTTCCCCCTGAAGCTTTCTTT.

This clone was recorded only once. This sequence joins TRBV29-1 and TRBJ2-3; 8 bases fit TRBD1. The length of the CDR3 is 15 residues. Trimming removed 1 base from V and 0 bases from J; junction bases left unmatched: 3. Germline V gene sequence: CDR1 SQVTM, CDR2 ANQGSEA. CDR3: CSVEGQGTSTDTQYF. In DNA form, the CDR3 reads TGCAGCGTTGAAGGACAGGGGACTAGCACAGATACGCAGTATTTT.

CDR3 residues: CASRFPGQPMNTEAFF. CDR3 bases: TGTGCCAGCAGATTCCCGGGACAGCCCATGAACACTGAAGCTTTCTTT. V usage is TRBV6-6 and J usage is TRBJ1-1; 7 nucleotides line up with TRBD1. The germline V gene encodes CDR1 MNHNY and CDR2 SVGAGI (reference sequence). V lost 6 bases, J lost 0 bases, and 10 bases stayed unmatched. The CDR3 has 16 residues.

The genes are TRBV5-5 and TRBJ2-7; D perhaps matches TRBD2 (5 bases). The CDR3 consists of 15 residues. CDR1 SGHKS and CDR2 YYEKEE come from the germline V gene (reference sequence). Trimming shortened V by 0 bases and J by 6 bases, and 16 bases separated the two germline ends. Here the CDR3 DNA reads TGTGCCAGCAGCTTGGGGAGGAAATTGCCTCTCGAGCAGTACTTC. Encoded protein: CASSLGRKLPLEQYF.

DNA for the CDR3: TGTGCCAGCAGCTACGACAGGGAGGGCTACACCTTC. Amino acids: CASSYDREGYTF. This rearrangement joins TRBV11-2 to TRBJ1-2; 7 bases are shared with TRBD1. The J segment lost 8 bases and the V segment lost 4 bases, leaving 4 bases of the junction unmatched. The CDR3 length is 12 residues. The germline gives CDR1 SGHAT, CDR2 FQNNGV.

This clone was observed a single time. V is TRBV5-4 and J is TRBJ1-1; 7 bases map to TRBD1. There are 17 residues in the CDR3. Germline values: CDR1 SGHNT, CDR2 YYREEE (reference sequence). The trim removed 4 bases at V and 3 bases at J, leaving 15 bases unmatched. The CDR3, as DNA: TGTGCCAGCAGCCCCGGGGGCAAGACAGGGTACGACACTGAAGCTTTCTTT. Translating it yields CASSPGGKTGYDTEAFF. Combining the CDR3 with reference TRBV5-4 and TRBJ1-1 gives the whole variable domain ETGVTQSPTHLIKTRGQQVTLRCSSQSGHNTVSWYQQALGQGPQFIFQYYREEENGRGNFPPRFSGLQFPNYSSELNVNALELDDSALYLCASSPGGKTGYDTEAFFGQGTRLTVV.

Concerning this clone itself: Within the sample, other DNA sequences also encode this same CDR3. The V and J genes are TRBV28 and TRBJ2-7; 8 nucleotides match TRBD2. The V gene end was trimmed by 2 bases and the J gene end by 4 bases; junction bases not matched to a gene: 4. The CDR3 is 14 amino acids. Looked up from germline, CDR1 is MDHEN and CDR2 is SYDVKM. Here the CDR3 reads CASSLTSGSYEQYF. In nucleotides, the CDR3 is TGTGCCAGCAGTTTAACAAGCGGGAGTTACGAGCAGTACTTC.

The chain joins TRBV28 to TRBJ1-2, with a weak D call TRBD1 (5 bases). In germline, CDR1 is MDHEN, CDR2 SYDVKM. The germline V and J ends were trimmed by 5 bases and 7 bases, with 14 bases remaining between them. The CDR3 totals 13 residues. The CDR3: CASSTRGMGGYTF. CDR3 nucleotides: TGTGCCAGCAGTACCCGGGGGATGGGTGGCTACACCTTC.

This clone was observed a few times. The chain is built from TRBV28 and TRBJ1-2, with a tentative D call TRBD1 (6 bases). With 3 bases removed from V and 8 bases from J, the gap between germline ends came to 13 bases. Germline lookup yields CDR1 MDHEN and CDR2 SYDVKM. CDR3 length: 13 amino acids. CDR3 nucleotide sequence: TGTGCCAGCAGTTTCGGGGGGGCGCAAGGCTACACCTTC. Protein product: CASSFGGAQGYTF.

The chain links TRBV2 to TRBJ1-2; possibly TRBD1 for D (5 bases). The CDR3 runs to 15 residues. V was cut by 3 bases and J by 0 bases, with 11 bases left in between. Germline assignment: CDR1 SNHLY and CDR2 FYNNEI. The CDR3 nucleotides read TGTGCCAGCAGTGATTGGGGGGGAGCTAACTATGGCTACACCTTC. This encodes CASSDWGGANYGYTF. The variable domain in full, with the rest retrieved from reference TRBV2 and TRBJ1-2, is EPEVTQTPSHQVTQMGQEVILRCVPISNHLYFYWYRQILGQKVEFLVSFYNNEISEKSEIFDDQFSVERPDGSNFTLKIRSTKLEDSAMYFCASSDWGGANYGYTFGSGTRLTVV.

This clone was detected a few times. The J gene is TRBJ1-2, the V gene TRBV11-3; 8 bases are shared with TRBD1. CDR3 length equals 12 residues. The junction had 9 bases not matched to a gene; V was cut back by 5 bases and J by 13 bases. Germline V CDR1 and CDR2: SGHNT, YENEEA. The CDR3, as DNA: TGTGCCAGCAGCCCTAGGACAGGGTTGGGCACCTTC. Translated: CASSPRTGLGTF.

The chain joins TRBV19 to TRBJ1-1; TRBD1 aligns across 10 bases. Per the germline V gene, CDR1 is LNHDA and CDR2 is SQIVND (reference sequence). This CDR3 spans 14 amino acids. CDR3 in DNA: TGTGCGGTGAGGAGACAGGGGGCGGACACTGAAGCTTTCTTT. Its translation: CAVRRQGADTEAFF.

V and J are TRBV4-3 and TRBJ2-5, with 14 bases identical to TRBD2. The V gene end was trimmed by 5 bases and the J gene end by 13 bases; junction bases not matched to a gene: 9. The CDR3 is 14 residues long. Germline values: CDR1 LGHNA, CDR2 YSLEER. DNA for the CDR3: TGCGCCAGCAGCTCACCGGGACTAGCGGGGGACTTGTACTTC. As protein: CASSSPGLAGDLYF.

Only one count was recorded for this clone. The chain joins TRBV6-2 or TRBV6-3 to TRBJ1-1, with D possibly TRBD1 on 6 matching bases. Germline CDR1 reads MNHEY; CDR2 reads SVGEGT. Trimming pared 2 bases from V and 0 bases from J, leaving 22 bases between. This CDR3 is built from 19 residues. DNA of the CDR3: TGTGCCAGCAGTTACGCGAATATCGGACAGAAATACATGAACACTGAAGCTTTCTTT. Its protein is CASSYANIGQKYMNTEAFF.

V and J are TRBV2 and TRBJ1-2; no reliable D call. Germline V lookup: CDR1 SNHLY, CDR2 FYNNEI. The ends were cut back, 5 bases at V and 3 bases at J, with 16 bases in the middle. The CDR3 runs 15 residues. Here the CDR3 reads CASSLGTGGDYGYTF. As DNA, the CDR3 is TGTGCCAGCAGTCTCGGAACCGGCGGCGACTATGGCTACACCTTC.

The chain joins TRBV29-1 to TRBJ2-7; D possibly corresponds to TRBD1 (5 bases). This CDR3 contains 12 residues. Germline V CDR1 and CDR2: SQVTM, ANQGSEA. V shed 4 bases and J shed 7 bases, with 14 bases lying between them. The CDR3 nucleotides read TGCAGCGTTGGATGGGGCACCGGGGAGCAGTACTTC. The encoded protein is CSVGWGTGEQYF.

The chain employs TRBV5-1 and TRBJ2-5, with 14 bases identical to TRBD2. Germline CDR1 SGHRS, CDR2 YFSETQ. The CDR3 loop spans 21 amino acids. J was trimmed by 0 bases and V by 2 bases; bases with no gene match: 15. The CDR3 nucleotides are TGCGCCAGCAGCTTTTCGGAGACTAGCGGGGGGGTCACAAAAAACCAAGAGACCCAGTACTTC. Translation gives CASSFSETSGGVTKNQETQYF.

The genes are TRBV30 and TRBJ2-7; D possibly corresponds to TRBD1 (6 bases). The V end was cut by 1 base, the J end by 5 bases, with 18 bases between. The CDR3 contains 15 residues. Looked up from germline, CDR1 is GTSNPN and CDR2 is SVGIG (reference sequence). CDR3 bases: TGTGCCTGGAGTGGAACCGGACAGATAGGCCACGAGCAGTACTTC. This translates into CAWSGTGQIGHEQYF.